The sequence of this TCR beta chain was determined in a study of beta chain features in type 1 diabetes. This clone came up a few times. The target antigen is unknown. One heparinised draw of blood, averaging about 110 mL, came from each donor. Findings of the study overall: High TCR expression in some cells could lead to their over-representation in cDNA sequencing. When VDJ junctions were examined, type 1 diabetes patients showed fewer insertions and more deletions. Patients and controls would be equally affected if PCR favored shorter templates.

As every portion of the isolated RNA was reverse transcribed, the sequencing read expressed TCRB transcripts. Only in-frame clones appear in the TCRdb table, and some are missing; sequencing was by immunoSEQ multiplex PCR. The sample shows hundreds of thousands of clones, 7.5% to 10% of them seen only once. V lost 3 bases, J lost 0 bases, and 9 bases stayed unmatched. The CDR3 runs 16 residues. The germline CDR1 and CDR2 sequences are GTSNPN and SVGIG (reference sequence). V is TRBV30 and J is TRBJ1-1; TRBD1 agrees at 8 bases. Input material: naive CD4+ T cells from blood. This clonotype originated in a woman under 30 in good health. In DNA, the CDR3 is TGTGCCTGGAGCGCCGTCGACAGGGGAATGAACACTGAAGCTTTCTTT. The encoded protein is CAWSAVDRGMNTEAFF.